The rows below give T cell receptor beta chains drawn from one sample of a study of blood T cell repertoires in COVID-19. Clones were read by immunoSEQ multiplex PCR, and TCRdb kept only the in-frame ones, dropping some. The sample consists of 200,000 to 300,000 clones, more than 65% of them appearing once. The sequenced material came from peripheral blood. These receptors came from a man between 40 and 49 years old who had recovered from COVID-19. The CDR3 runs from the conserved cysteine through the conserved F or W. The D gene is left open where the match is weak. Not all rows give a size; the values are once, few, many and, for expanded clones, a class.

D: -
V: TRBV15
size: few
J: TRBJ2-7
DNA: TGTGCCACCAGCCTGGGGGAGACAGGCTACGAGCAGTACTTC
CDR3: CATSLGETGYEQYF

D: TRBD1
V: TRBV6-2/TRBV6-3
size: -
J: TRBJ2-1
DNA: TGTGCCAGCAGTTACCAGGGGGTGGTTGGCAATGAGCAGTTCTTC
CDR3: CASSYQGVVGNEQFF

D: -
V: TRBV2
size: -
J: TRBJ2-1
DNA: TGTGCCAGCAGTGGGGGGAGGGGGTCCCACAATGAGCAGTTCTTC
CDR3: CASSGGRGSHNEQFF

D: -
V: TRBV2
size: -
J: TRBJ2-3
DNA: TGTGCCAGCAAGGAGGAGACGCAGTATTTT
CDR3: CASKEETQYF

D: -
V: TRBV10-2
size: once
J: TRBJ2-1
DNA: TGCGCCAGCGAGAGCGGTGGTTGGTTCTTC
CDR3: CASESGGWFF

D: -
V: TRBV9
size: -
J: TRBJ2-3
DNA: TGTGCCAGCAGCGCCGACTTGAAAACAGATACGCAGTATTTT
CDR3: CASSADLKTDTQYF

D: -
V: TRBV5-1
size: -
J: TRBJ2-7
DNA: TGCGCCAGCAGCTTGGCCTCGGGGGAGAGCTCCTACGAGCAGTACTTC
CDR3: CASSLASGESSYEQYF

D: -
V: TRBV5-6
size: -
J: TRBJ1-6
DNA: TGTGCCAGCAGCCCATCTGGAGGGGCGTCGAATTCACCCCTCCACTTT
CDR3: CASSPSGGASNSPLHF

D: TRBD1
V: TRBV2
size: -
J: TRBJ2-3
DNA: TGTGCCAGCATACGGACAGGGCCCACAGATACGCAGTATTTT
CDR3: CASIRTGPTDTQYF

D: TRBD1
V: TRBV30
size: -
J: TRBJ1-2
DNA: TGTGCCTGGAGACAGGCCCTCCAGGGGGCGCGGGGCTACACCTTC
CDR3: CAWRQALQGARGYTF

D: -
V: TRBV27
size: -
J: TRBJ1-2
DNA: TGTGCCAGCAGCCCCTCTAACTACTATGGCTACACCTTC
CDR3: CASSPSNYYGYTF

D: TRBD1
V: TRBV10-3
size: many
J: TRBJ1-1
DNA: TGTGCCATCAGTACAAGACAGGGTAGGACTGAAGCTTTCTTT
CDR3: CAISTRQGRTEAFF

D: -
V: TRBV15
size: -
J: TRBJ2-5
DNA: TGTGCCACCAGCAGAGATCAAGGCGGGACCCAGTACTTC
CDR3: CATSRDQGGTQYF

D: -
V: TRBV6-4
size: many
J: TRBJ2-3
DNA: TGTGCCAGCAGTGACTCGAACGGGGGCACAGATACGCAGTATTTT
CDR3: CASSDSNGGTDTQYF

D: TRBD2
V: TRBV30
size: -
J: TRBJ2-1
DNA: TGTGCCTGGAGTGGCCTAGCGGGACTCTACAATGAGCAGTTCTTC
CDR3: CAWSGLAGLYNEQFF

D: TRBD1
V: TRBV2
size: -
J: TRBJ2-2
DNA: TGTGCCCTCCGGCCACAGGGGATCACCGGGGAGCTGTTTTTT
CDR3: CALRPQGITGELFF

D: TRBD1
V: TRBV5-6
size: -
J: TRBJ1-6
DNA: TGTGCCAGCAGCTTGGGGACAGGGGGACCGAGCTCCTATAATTCACCCCTCCACTTT
CDR3: CASSLGTGGPSSYNSPLHF

D: TRBD2
V: TRBV5-1
size: -
J: TRBJ2-5
DNA: TGCGCCAGCAGCTTGGGTGGACTAGCGGGAGGAGAGACCCAGTACTTC
CDR3: CASSLGGLAGGETQYF

D: TRBD2
V: TRBV30
size: -
J: TRBJ2-1
DNA: TGTGCCTGGAGAAGTACTAGCGGGAAAAATGAGCAGTTCTTC
CDR3: CAWRSTSGKNEQFF

D: -
V: TRBV11-2
size: -
J: TRBJ2-2
DNA: TGTGCCAGCAGCTTGGGGCTCAGGGCGAACACCGGGGAGCTGTTTTTT
CDR3: CASSLGLRANTGELFF

D: -
V: TRBV7-9
size: -
J: TRBJ1-2
DNA: TGTGCCAGCAGCTTAGGGTCTTCGGGGAACTATGGCTACACCTTC
CDR3: CASSLGSSGNYGYTF

D: TRBD1
V: TRBV4-1
size: -
J: TRBJ1-2
DNA: TGCGCCAGCAGCCAAGATAGCAGGGGGGACTATGGCTACACCTTC
CDR3: CASSQDSRGDYGYTF

D: -
V: TRBV6-2/TRBV6-3
size: -
J: TRBJ1-1
DNA: TGTGCCAGCAGTCCCGGGTCCTTGAACACTGAAGCTTTCTTT
CDR3: CASSPGSLNTEAFF

D: -
V: TRBV21-1
size: -
J: TRBJ2-3
DNA: TGTGCCGGAACTAGTGCGGCCACAGATACGCAGTATTTT
CDR3: CAGTSAATDTQYF

D: TRBD2
V: TRBV27
size: -
J: TRBJ2-1
DNA: TGTGCCAGCAGTTTAACGACTAGCGGGTCGGTAGATGAGCAGTTCTTC
CDR3: CASSLTTSGSVDEQFF

D: -
V: TRBV5-1
size: once
J: TRBJ1-1
DNA: TGCGCCAGCAGCGTCCTTGGGGCCATGAACACTGAAGCTTTCTTT
CDR3: CASSVLGAMNTEAFF

D: TRBD1
V: TRBV10-1
size: -
J: TRBJ2-1
DNA: TGCGCCAGCTCGGGACAGGGTCACGGTGAGCAGTTCTTC
CDR3: CASSGQGHGEQFF